This TCR beta chain was obtained from a study of response to subunit inactivated influenza vaccine. This clonotype has only a few counts. The antigen remains unidentified. The CDR3 sequence is 16 residues long. The germline V and J ends were trimmed by 3 bases and 6 bases, with 21 bases remaining between them. CDR1 and CDR2 from the germline V gene are LGHDT and YNNKEL (reference sequence). TCRdb re-derived calls from the RT-PCR reads in MiXCR, one entry per CDR3 protein. This sample has more than 600,000 distinct CDR3 sequences; around a sixth occur once, and the top ten carry roughly 10%. General study points: The authors proposed limited new T cell recruitment per seasonal influenza vaccination.

Source: PBMCs from blood, taken roughly 5 days after vaccination. This receptor was identified in a man aged 45-60 years who received an inactivated influenza vaccine. The chain uses TRBV3-1 and TRBJ2-7; maybe TRBD2 (6 bases). CDR3 in amino acids: CASSQGGLIAKGEQYF. The CDR3 DNA reads TGTGCCAGCAGCCAGGGGGGTCTAATCGCAAAAGGCGAGCAGTACTTC.